The clone carrying this TCR beta chain occurred a few times. The sample originates from a study of Ad26.COV2.S vaccination and SARS-CoV-2 variants. The treatment here: some 20 received Ad26.COV2.S at low or high dose, single or two shots; 5 received placebo; per-sample allocation not given. Day 63 after the first injection of vaccine or placebo was the sampling time. In germline, CDR1 is SGHNT, CDR2 YENEEA. Trimming removed 5 bases from V and 4 bases from J; junction bases left unmatched: 10. This CDR3 comprises 16 residues. Only in-frame clones appear in the TCRdb table, and some are missing; sequencing was by immunoSEQ multiplex PCR. The data contain hundreds of thousands of clones, roughly 87% of them singletons.

The material sequenced was peripheral blood, taken in a trial of Ad26.COV2.S vaccine versus placebo. V and J are TRBV11-3 and TRBJ2-5, with 10 bases fitting TRBD1. The receptor was isolated from a person aged 18 to 65 who received the Ad26.COV2.S COVID-19 vaccine or a placebo. The CDR3 loop reads CASSLRDRGSLETQYF. The CDR3 DNA sequence: TGTGCCAGCAGCCTCCGGGACAGGGGTTCTCTAGAGACCCAGTACTTC.